Listed below are T cell receptor beta chains from one sample, sequenced in a study of T-cell memory formation after mild COVID-19. TCRdb reprocessed the 5' RACE reads via MiXCR and lists one record per CDR3 protein. The sample carries 200,000 to 300,000 distinct CDR3 sequences, roughly 9.4% recorded once. Specimen: PBMCs or a T cell subset sorted from them (not recorded which). The source of these receptors is a man aged 18 to 30 who had mild COVID-19 (a few samples of this study predate the infection). Cell type and time point are not known. Each CDR3 is given with its conserved first and last residue. Fields, in order: J gene, D gene, V gene, clone size, CDR3 DNA, CDR3 protein. D genes are given only for firm matches. Rows give clone size only sometimes, using once, few, many, or a class for an expanded clone.

>TRBJ2-3|-|TRBV12-3/TRBV12-4|many
TGTGCCAGCAGACTCCAGGGGAGAGATACGCAGTATTTT
CASRLQGRDTQYF
>TRBJ2-7|-|TRBV9|once
TGTGCCAGCAGCCCCCGGGACTCCCATGCCTACGAGCAGTACTTC
CASSPRDSHAYEQYF
>TRBJ2-2|TRBD1|TRBV4-3|-
TGCGCCAGCAGCCAAGGACAGGGAAGAATCACCGGGGAGCTGTTTTTT
CASSQGQGRITGELFF
>TRBJ2-3|-|TRBV7-3|few
TGTGCCAGCAGCTCCACTAGGGCTACTAGCACAGATACGCAGTATTTT
CASSSTRATSTDTQYF
>TRBJ1-5|TRBD1|TRBV12-3/TRBV12-4|-
TGTGCCAGCGTCCGGGACAGGGGGTTGGAGCCCCAGCATTTT
CASVRDRGLEPQHF
>TRBJ1-4|TRBD1|TRBV7-9|few
TGTGCCAGCAGCCAGACAGGGACTAATGAAAAACTGTTTTTT
CASSQTGTNEKLFF
>TRBJ1-2|-|TRBV4-1|few
TGCGCCAGCAGCCAAATCGGGGGGGGCCCCTCTGGCTACACCTTC
CASSQIGGGPSGYTF
>TRBJ2-1|TRBD1|TRBV5-1|-
TGCGCCAGCAGCAAGGGACAGGAGTACAATGAGCAGTTCTTC
CASSKGQEYNEQFF
>TRBJ1-5|-|TRBV20-1|-
TGCAGTGCTACGGCCGACAGGAGCAATCAGCCCCAGCATTTT
CSATADRSNQPQHF
>TRBJ1-2|-|TRBV7-2|few
TGTGCCAGCAGCGCCGTGACCCCATCGCAGGGCTACACCTTC
CASSAVTPSQGYTF
>TRBJ2-1|-|TRBV29-1|-
TGCAGCGTTGGGGGGCCGAATGAGCAGTTCTTC
CSVGGPNEQFF
>TRBJ2-1|-|TRBV2|few
TGTGCCAGCACGGGGGCCGGAGGAAACAATGAGCAGTTCTTC
CASTGAGGNNEQFF
>TRBJ2-1|-|TRBV18|-
TGTGCCAGCTCACCAGTAAGGGGAAAATACAATGAGCAGTTCTTC
CASSPVRGKYNEQFF
>TRBJ2-2|-|TRBV4-3|many
TGCGCCAGCAGCCAAGATGGGGATACCGGGGAGCTGTTTTTT
CASSQDGDTGELFF
>TRBJ2-4|-|TRBV20-1|few
TGCAGTGCTCAGAATTACGACAAAAACATTCAGTACTTC
CSAQNYDKNIQYF
>TRBJ2-1|TRBD1|TRBV2|-
TGTGCCAGCAGTGGGACAGGGAGGAGCTCCTACAATGAGCAGTTCTTC
CASSGTGRSSYNEQFF
>TRBJ2-5|TRBD1|TRBV5-1|few
TGCGCCAGCAGCCGGACGGGACAGGGTCTTGGAGAGACCCAGTACTTC
CASSRTGQGLGETQYF
>TRBJ2-1|-|TRBV7-9|few
TGTGCCAGCAGCCGCAGCTATGAGCAGTTCTTC
CASSRSYEQFF
>TRBJ1-1|-|TRBV6-6|few
TGTGCCAGCAGTTACTCGATACAGCAAAACACTGAAGCTTTCTTT
CASSYSIQQNTEAFF
>TRBJ2-2|-|TRBV5-1|-
TGCGCCAGCAGCTTGGGATGGCCAGGCCCGAACACCGGGGAGCTGTTTTTT
CASSLGWPGPNTGELFF
>TRBJ1-1|-|TRBV6-2/TRBV6-3|once
TGTGCCAGCAGTTACGGTAGAAACATTGAAGCTTTCTTT
CASSYGRNIEAFF
>TRBJ2-4|-|TRBV28|few
TGTGCCAGCCGGAGGGGACGAAACATTCAGTACTTC
CASRRGRNIQYF
>TRBJ2-7|-|TRBV11-2|many
TGTGCCAGCAGCCGAGACAGATACGAGCAGTACTTC
CASSRDRYEQYF